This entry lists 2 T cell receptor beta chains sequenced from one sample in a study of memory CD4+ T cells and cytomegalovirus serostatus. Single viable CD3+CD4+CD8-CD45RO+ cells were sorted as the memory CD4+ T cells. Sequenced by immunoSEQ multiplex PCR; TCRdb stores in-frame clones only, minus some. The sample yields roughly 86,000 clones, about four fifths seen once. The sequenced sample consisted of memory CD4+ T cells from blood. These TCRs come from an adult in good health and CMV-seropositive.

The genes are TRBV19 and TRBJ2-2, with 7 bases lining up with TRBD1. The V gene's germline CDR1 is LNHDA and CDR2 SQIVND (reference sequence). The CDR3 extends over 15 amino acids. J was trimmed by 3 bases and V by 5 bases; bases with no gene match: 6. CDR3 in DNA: TGTGCCAGTAGTGCGGACAGGTCCCACACCGGGGAGCTGTTTTTT. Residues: CASSADRSHTGELFF.

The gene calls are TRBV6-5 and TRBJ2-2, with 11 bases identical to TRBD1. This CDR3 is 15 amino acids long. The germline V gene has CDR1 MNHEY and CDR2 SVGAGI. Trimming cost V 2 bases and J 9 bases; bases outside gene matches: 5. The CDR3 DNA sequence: TGTGCCAGCAGTTACGGGACAGGGGGGGGATGGGAGCTGTTTTTT. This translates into CASSYGTGGGWELFF.